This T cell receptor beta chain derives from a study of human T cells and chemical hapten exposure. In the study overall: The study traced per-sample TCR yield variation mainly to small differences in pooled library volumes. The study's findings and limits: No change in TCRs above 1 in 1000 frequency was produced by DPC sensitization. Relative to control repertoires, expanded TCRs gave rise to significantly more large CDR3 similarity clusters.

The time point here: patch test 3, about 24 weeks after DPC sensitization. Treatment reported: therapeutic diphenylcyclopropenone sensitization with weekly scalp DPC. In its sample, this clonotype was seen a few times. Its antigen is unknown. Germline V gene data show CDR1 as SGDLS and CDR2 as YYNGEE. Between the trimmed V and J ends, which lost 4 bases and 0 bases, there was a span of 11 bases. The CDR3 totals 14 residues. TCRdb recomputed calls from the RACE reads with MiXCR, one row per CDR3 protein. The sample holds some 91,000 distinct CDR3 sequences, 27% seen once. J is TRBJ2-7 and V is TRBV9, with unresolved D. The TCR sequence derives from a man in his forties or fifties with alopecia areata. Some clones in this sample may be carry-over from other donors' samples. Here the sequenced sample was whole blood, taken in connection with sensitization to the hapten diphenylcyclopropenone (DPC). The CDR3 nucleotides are TGTGCCAGCAGCCTGGGGTGGGCCTCCTACGAGCAGTACTTC. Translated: CASSLGWASYEQYF.